This paragraph covers one TCR beta chain sequence. Its specific antigen is unknown. It has no much larger one-base neighbor in the sample; base qualities were not kept. The sample originates from a study of blood T cell repertoires in COVID-19 (TCRdb year 2020). Background on the whole study: Samples covering the acute and convalescent phases of COVID-19 were provided by collaborators in the United States, Italy and Spain. The material from the prospective study consisted of cDNA or gDNA derived from T cells, B-cell-depleted T cells, or PBMCs. Deeply sampled blood TCRbeta repertoires from subjects exposed to, actively infected with, or recovered from COVID-19 were included in the dataset. A freely available public database, intended as a resource for researchers studying the immune response to SARS-CoV-2, is where the repertoires were released. The samples were drawn from two sources: the first 160 participants of the ongoing ImmuneRACE study, and 1,254 subjects contributed by 6 global collaborators. Sample metadata almost always included a de-identified subject ID, COVID-19 status, age in years and sex. HLA class I and class II types, where available, came from metadata supplied by the sample provider rather than from assay-based typing. Study-wide conclusions, independent of this receptor: How much clinical and demographic metadata was included differed by source and by participant, and the metadata was provided uncurated.

The immunoSEQ Assay, a bias-controlled multiplex PCR, was used to amplify TCRbeta CDR3 regions from genomic DNA. In the paper's pipeline: Within the assay, amplification of reference gene primers was used to estimate how many nucleated cells each sample contained. Sequence reads were collapsed and filtered to measure the absolute abundance of every unique TCRbeta CDR3 rearrangement. For each sample, productive Simpson clonality was calculated as the square root of Simpson's diversity index across productive rearrangements. The clones in this table, taken by TCRdb from immuneACCESS, are in-frame only. Not every clone is retained; where verified, under half of the shortfall comes from an unresolved V gene, and the cause of the rest is unknown. V, J and clone size are those of that table, while D and trimming were read from the DNA. For this sample the table gives roughly 290,000 clones, of which approximately 89% were detected only once. The ten biggest clones cover around 12% of the sample.

Collaborating institutions collected whole blood in K2EDTA tubes following their own protocols. For TCRbeta analysis, collaborators shipped samples as frozen whole blood, isolated PBMCs, or DNA extracted from either of those sample types. Specimen: peripheral blood. The receptor was isolated from a woman in her sixties with acute or convalescent COVID-19.

The CDR3 protein: CATSVRREGIYF. The nucleotide sequence is given as TGTGCCACCTCCGTCAGGAGGGAAGGCATATATTTT. The chain employs TRBV28 and TRBJ1-3; no D gene call is confident. V drops 10 bases and J drops 12 bases, leaving 19 bases in between. The CDR3 goes from the cysteine to the phenylalanine over 12 residues. The DNA shown is the 36-base CDR3, in frame from base 1. In the germline V gene, CDR1 corresponds to MDHEN and CDR2 to SYDVKM.